There are many counts of the clone carrying this TCR beta chain. Antigen specificity is unknown. The sample originates from a study of T cells in Graves' hyperthyroidism and ophthalmopathy. Whole-study context: At initial diagnosis, before any treatment had begun, peripheral blood was obtained.

Germline-derived CDR1 and CDR2 are SGHTA and FQGNSA. The CDR3 runs 14 residues. The J segment lost 7 bases and the V segment lost 5 bases, leaving 5 bases of the junction unmatched. Individuals with ophthalmopathy presented a Clinical Activity Score of at least 3, a NOSPECS grade of at least 4 and a duration under 3 months. Orbital computed tomography, thyroid ultrasound, serum thyroxine and TRAb, and clinical symptoms together informed the diagnoses. Researchers took RNA transcripts and amplified the TCR beta CDR3 regions from them. Carried out on the TCR CDR3, a first-round RT-PCR used the HTBI primer set. TCRdb processed the multiplex PCR reads anew with MiXCR; each CDR3 protein has one entry. The sample holds approximately 690,000 distinct CDR3 sequences, about 14% seen once. General study findings and limits: Most clonotypes that expanded in the thyroid above 0.001 also showed up in blood.

J is TRBJ2-4 and V is TRBV7-2; the match to TRBD2 covers 10 bases. This TCR was sampled from a woman between 50 and 59 years old with Graves' ophthalmopathy. Sequencing input: blood. CDR3 residues: CASSPMTSGNIQYF. The DNA of the CDR3 is TGTGCCAGCAGCCCAATGACTAGCGGGAACATTCAGTACTTC.